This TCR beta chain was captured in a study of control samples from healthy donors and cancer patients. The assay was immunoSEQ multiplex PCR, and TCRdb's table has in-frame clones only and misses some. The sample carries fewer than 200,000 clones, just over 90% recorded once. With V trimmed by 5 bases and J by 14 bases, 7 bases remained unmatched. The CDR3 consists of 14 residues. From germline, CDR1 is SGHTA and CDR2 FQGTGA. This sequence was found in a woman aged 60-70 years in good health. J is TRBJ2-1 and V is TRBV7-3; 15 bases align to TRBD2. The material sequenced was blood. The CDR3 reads CASSARTSGGVKFF. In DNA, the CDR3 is TGTGCCAGCAGCGCCCGGACTAGCGGGGGGGTTAAGTTCTTC.